The 16 T cell receptor beta chains below were found in one sample sequenced in a study of OX40 agonist ivuxolimab in advanced cancers. Assay used: immunoSEQ multiplex PCR; TCRdb lists only in-frame clones, some missing. The table shows more than 60,000 clones, with around 82% occurring only once. The material was CD4+ or CD8+ T cells sorted from blood, obtained in a trial of the OX40 agonist ivuxolimab. These receptors were collected from an adult with an advanced solid tumor such as melanoma, head and neck, liver or kidney cancer.

The chain carries TRBV25-1 and TRBJ1-5; no reliable D call. CDR3 size: 14 residues. V lost 1 base, J lost 5 bases, and 9 bases lay in between. Germline V gives CDR1 MGHDK, CDR2 SYGVNS. The CDR3 spells CASSEWSTDQPQHF. The CDR3 region has the DNA TGTGCCAGCAGTGAATGGAGTACCGATCAGCCCCAGCATTTT.

In regard to this clone: Sequence at one end of the junction differs from germline and may be a read error. This chain uses TRBV6-1 with TRBJ1-2; the match to TRBD1 covers 7 bases. CDR3 length: 10 amino acids. Germline V lookup: CDR1 MNHNS, CDR2 SASEGT. In nucleotides, the CDR3 is TGTGCCAGCAGTGAGACAGGGCTCCACTTC. This encodes CASSETGLHF.

The J gene is TRBJ2-3, the V gene TRBV9, with D perhaps TRBD1 (5 bases). Between the trimmed V and J ends, which lost 4 bases and 8 bases, there was a span of 11 bases. The CDR3 runs 12 residues. Germline V CDR1 and CDR2: SGDLS, YYNGEE. The CDR3 region is CASSPTDRTQYF. DNA of the CDR3: TGTGCCAGCAGCCCGACAGACCGTACGCAGTATTTT.

The chain couples TRBV4-3 to TRBJ2-3; 9 bases agree with TRBD2. Germline CDR1 is LGHNA and CDR2 is YSLEER. There are 15 residues in the CDR3. The V gene end was trimmed by 3 bases and the J gene end by 4 bases; junction bases not matched to a gene: 5. CDR3 residues: CASSQRGGRADTQYF. The CDR3, as DNA: TGCGCCAGCAGCCAGCGGGGGGGCCGGGCAGATACGCAGTATTTT.

The rearrangement uses TRBV6-1 and TRBJ1-6; no clear D. This CDR3 is 12 amino acids long. Per germline, CDR1 MNHNS and CDR2 SASEGT. The V and J ends lost 11 bases and 16 bases respectively, with 21 bases between them. The CDR3 nucleotides are TGTGCCGCAAGCAACCAGGCCCTATCGCTCCACTTT. It specifies CAASNQALSLHF.

This sequence joins TRBV10-2 and TRBJ2-1; 8 nucleotides line up with TRBD2. The trim removed 8 bases at V and 5 bases at J, leaving 11 bases unmatched. This CDR3 has 15 residues. Germline lookup yields CDR1 WSHSY and CDR2 SAAADI. Here the CDR3 reads CASGGSGLVNNEQFF. The CDR3 DNA is TGCGCCAGCGGGGGATCGGGACTAGTCAACAATGAGCAGTTCTTC.

The rearrangement uses TRBV5-1 and TRBJ2-3; D uncertain. Looked up from germline, CDR1 is SGHRS and CDR2 is YFSETQ. This CDR3 contains 17 residues. Trimming left V 0 bases short and J 2 bases short, with 16 bases between. The CDR3 loop is CASSLVGNLIPTDTQYF. The DNA of the CDR3 is TGCGCCAGCAGCTTGGTGGGCAACCTAATTCCCACAGATACGCAGTATTTT.

The CDR3 loop reads CASSSTTGSNTGELFF. DNA of the CDR3: TGCGCCAGCAGCTCGACGACAGGGTCGAACACCGGGGAGCTGTTTTTT. The V call is TRBV5-1, the J call TRBJ2-2; 7 positions match TRBD1. The junction had 5 bases not matched to a gene; V was cut back by 3 bases and J by 0 bases. This CDR3 spans 16 amino acids. Germline V gene sequence: CDR1 SGHRS, CDR2 YFSETQ.

J is TRBJ1-2 and V is TRBV7-9; 9 bases map to TRBD1. Looked up from germline, CDR1 is SEHNR and CDR2 is FQNEAQ (reference sequence). This CDR3 has 12 amino acids. V shed 5 bases, J shed 8 bases, and the junction held 3 bases outside the gene matches. The CDR3 region is CASSTQGAGYTF. The CDR3 nucleotides are TGTGCCAGCAGCACACAGGGGGCAGGCTACACCTTC.

The CDR3 DNA sequence: TGTGCCAGCAGCCTGGACAGGGGGCGAGATCTCGGGGAGCTGTTTTTT. It translates to CASSLDRGRDLGELFF. The V call is TRBV5-6, the J call TRBJ2-2, with 11 nucleotides matching TRBD1. The length of the CDR3 is 16 residues. Germline trimming cut 4 bases from V and 7 bases from J; bases unmatched to any gene: 9. Germline loops: CDR1 SGHDT, CDR2 YYEEEE.

V and J are TRBV9 and TRBJ1-3, with D tentatively TRBD1 (5 bases). V was clipped by 2 bases and J by 0 bases, with 9 bases between them. This CDR3 region has 15 residues. Germline CDR1 is SGDLS and CDR2 is YYNGEE. The chain's CDR3 is CASSVQTASGNTIYF. CDR3 DNA: TGTGCCAGCAGCGTGCAGACAGCCTCTGGAAACACCATATATTTT.

This chain links TRBV10-3 with TRBJ1-2, with no clear D. The CDR3 is 11 residues long. The V and J ends lost 2 bases and 8 bases respectively, with 6 bases between them. CDR1 is ENHRY, CDR2 SYGVKD, per germline. In nucleotides, the CDR3 is TGTGCCATCAGTGAGATCGGCGGCTACACCTTC. Its translation is CAISEIGGYTF.

This sequence joins TRBV19 and TRBJ1-1; D gene ambiguous. The V end lost 6 bases, the J end lost 1 base, and 9 bases lay between the germline ends. There are 13 residues in the CDR3. From germline, CDR1 is LNHDA and CDR2 SQIVND (reference sequence). CDR3 amino acids: CASRQVQNTEAFF. The DNA for the CDR3 is TGTGCCAGTAGGCAGGTCCAGAACACTGAAGCTTTCTTT.

This clone was counted between two and nine times. The chain combines TRBV2 with TRBJ1-5, with D possibly TRBD1 on 5 matching bases. V shed 11 bases and J shed 3 bases, with 20 bases lying between them. CDR1 and CDR2 from the germline V gene are SNHLY and FYNNEI. This CDR3 has 15 residues. The CDR3 here is CACRDGSGYNQPQHF. In DNA, the CDR3 is TGTGCCTGTAGGGACGGTTCGGGGTACAATCAGCCCCAGCATTTT.

A note on this clone: The junction departs from the called germline gene at one end, perhaps through a read error. The V gene is TRBV15, the J gene TRBJ2-5; D uncertain. The CDR3 has 12 amino acids. Germline V gene sequence: CDR1 LNHNV, CDR2 YYDKDF (reference sequence). The CDR3 DNA reads TGTGCCACCAGCAGTCTACAGTTGCCGCCCCACTTC. Its protein is CATSSLQLPPHF.

This clone was picked up a small number of times. The CDR3 DNA sequence: TGTGCCAGTAAGTGGGCGGGAGATTCACCCCTCCACTTT. It translates to CASKWAGDSPLHF. The chain carries TRBV19 and TRBJ1-6; D remains ambiguous. Looked up from germline, CDR1 is LNHDA and CDR2 is SQIVND (reference sequence). V lost 7 bases and J 8 bases, leaving 12 bases between the germline ends. The CDR3 runs 13 residues.